The T cell receptor (beta chain) described here comes from a study of identical twins. This clonotype was picked up a small number of times. TCRdb processed the 5' RACE reads anew with MiXCR; each CDR3 protein has one entry. The sample includes around 100,000 distinct CDR3 sequences, 5.9% seen only once; the top ten take approximately 12%. CDR1 and CDR2 from the germline V gene are SQVTM and ANQGSEA. The CDR3 runs 11 residues. V was shortened by 7 bases and J by 4 bases, with 8 bases between the two germline ends. Sequencing input: memory T cells sorted from blood. The clonotype was recovered from a woman in her forties or fifties in good health. The chain employs TRBV29-1 and TRBJ1-3; D is unclear. The DNA for the CDR3 is TGCAGCGCCCGACTGGGAAACACCATATATTTT. Translation gives CSARLGNTIYF. Drawing the rest from reference TRBV29-1 and TRBJ1-3, the complete variable domain is SAVISQKPSRDICQRGTSLTIQCQVDSQVTMMFWYRQQPGQSLTLIATANQGSEATYESGFVIDKFPISRPNLTFSTLTVSNMSPEDSSIYLCSARLGNTIYFGEGSWLTVV.